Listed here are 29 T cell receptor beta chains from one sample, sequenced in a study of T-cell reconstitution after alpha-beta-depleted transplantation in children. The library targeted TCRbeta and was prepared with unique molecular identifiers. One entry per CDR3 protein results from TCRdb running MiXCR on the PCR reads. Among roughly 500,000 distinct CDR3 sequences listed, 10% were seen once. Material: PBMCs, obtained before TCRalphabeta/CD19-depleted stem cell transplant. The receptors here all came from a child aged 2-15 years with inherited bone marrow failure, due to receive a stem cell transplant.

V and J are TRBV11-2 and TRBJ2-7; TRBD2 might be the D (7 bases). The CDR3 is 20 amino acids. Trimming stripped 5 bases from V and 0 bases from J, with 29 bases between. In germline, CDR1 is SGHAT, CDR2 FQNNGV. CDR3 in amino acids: CASSLRNAGAVWAPSYEQYF. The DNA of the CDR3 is TGTGCCAGCAGCCTACGGAACGCGGGGGCGGTTTGGGCCCCCTCCTACGAGCAGTACTTC.

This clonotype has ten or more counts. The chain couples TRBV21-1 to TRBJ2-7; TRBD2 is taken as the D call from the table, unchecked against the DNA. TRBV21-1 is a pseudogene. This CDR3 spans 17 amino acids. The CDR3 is CASSKGPGLAESYEQYF. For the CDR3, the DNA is TGTGCCAGCAGCAAAGGCCCGGGACTAGCGGAATCCTACGAGCAGTACTTC.

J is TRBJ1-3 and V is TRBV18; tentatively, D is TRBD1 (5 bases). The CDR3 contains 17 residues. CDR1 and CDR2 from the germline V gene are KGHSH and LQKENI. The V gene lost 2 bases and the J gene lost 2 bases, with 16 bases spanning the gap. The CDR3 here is CASSPLPDRHTGNTIYF. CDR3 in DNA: TGTGCCAGCTCACCATTACCCGACAGACACACTGGAAACACCATATATTTT.

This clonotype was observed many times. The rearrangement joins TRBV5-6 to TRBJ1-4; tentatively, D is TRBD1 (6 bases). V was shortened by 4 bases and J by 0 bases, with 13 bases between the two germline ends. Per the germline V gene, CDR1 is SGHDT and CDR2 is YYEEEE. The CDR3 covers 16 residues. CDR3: CASSPWTVATNEKLFF. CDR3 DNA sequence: TGTGCCAGCAGCCCATGGACAGTCGCAACTAATGAAAAACTGTTTTTT.

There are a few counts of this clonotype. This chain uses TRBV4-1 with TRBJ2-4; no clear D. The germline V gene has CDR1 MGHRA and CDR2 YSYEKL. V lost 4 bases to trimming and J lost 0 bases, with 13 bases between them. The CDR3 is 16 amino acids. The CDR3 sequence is CASSPVTILAKNIQYF. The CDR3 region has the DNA TGCGCCAGCAGCCCGGTTACTATTTTAGCCAAAAACATTCAGTACTTC.

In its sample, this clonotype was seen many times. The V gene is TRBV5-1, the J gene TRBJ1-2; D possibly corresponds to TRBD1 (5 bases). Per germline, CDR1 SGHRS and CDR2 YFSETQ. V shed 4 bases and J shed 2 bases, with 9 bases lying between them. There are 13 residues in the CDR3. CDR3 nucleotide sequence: TGCGCCAGCAGCCAGGGCCTCAACTATGGCTACACCTTC. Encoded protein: CASSQGLNYGYTF. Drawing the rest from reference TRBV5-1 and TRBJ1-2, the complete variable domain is KAGVTQTPRYLIKTRGQQVTLSCSPISGHRSVSWYQQTPGQGLQFLFEYFSETQRNKGNFPGRFSGRQFSNSRSEMNVSTLELGDSALYLCASSQGLNYGYTFGSGTRLTVV.

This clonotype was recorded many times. The DNA for the CDR3 is TGTGCCAGCAGCTTACAGGGGGCGCAAGGCTATGGCTACACCTTC. Protein sequence: CASSLQGAQGYGYTF. The chain is built from TRBV11-2 and TRBJ1-2; 8 bases map to TRBD1. After removal of 2 bases from V and 4 bases from J, the junction contained 6 bases not matched to a gene. Germline V gene data show CDR1 as SGHAT and CDR2 as FQNNGV. There are 15 residues in the CDR3.

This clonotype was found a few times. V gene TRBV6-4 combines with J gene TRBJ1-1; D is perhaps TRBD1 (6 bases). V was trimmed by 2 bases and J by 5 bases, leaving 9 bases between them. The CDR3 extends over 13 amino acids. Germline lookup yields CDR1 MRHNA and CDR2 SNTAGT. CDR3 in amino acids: CASSDKGTTEAFF. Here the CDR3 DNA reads TGTGCCAGCAGTGACAAGGGGACAACTGAAGCTTTCTTT.

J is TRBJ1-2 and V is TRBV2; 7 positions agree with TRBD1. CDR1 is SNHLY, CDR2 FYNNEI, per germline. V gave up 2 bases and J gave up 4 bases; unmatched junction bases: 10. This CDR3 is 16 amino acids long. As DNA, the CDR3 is TGTGCCAGCAGTGAATCCCCCGGGACAGCCCCCTATGGCTACACCTTC. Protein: CASSESPGTAPYGYTF.

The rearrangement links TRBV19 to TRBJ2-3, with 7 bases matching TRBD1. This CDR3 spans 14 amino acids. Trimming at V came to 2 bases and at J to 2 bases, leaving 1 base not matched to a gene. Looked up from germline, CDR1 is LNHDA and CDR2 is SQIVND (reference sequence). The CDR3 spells CASSITGVTDTQYF. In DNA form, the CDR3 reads TGTGCCAGTAGTATAACAGGGGTCACAGATACGCAGTATTTT.

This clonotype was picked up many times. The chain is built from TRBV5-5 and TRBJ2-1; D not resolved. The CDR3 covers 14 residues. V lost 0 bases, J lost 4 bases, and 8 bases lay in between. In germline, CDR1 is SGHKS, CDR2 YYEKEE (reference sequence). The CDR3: CASSLGAPYNEQFF. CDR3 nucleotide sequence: TGTGCCAGCAGCTTGGGGGCTCCTTACAATGAGCAGTTCTTC.

CDR3 sequence reads: CSCITLSYNEQFF. The DNA of the CDR3 is TGCAGCTGTATCACCCTCTCCTACAATGAGCAGTTCTTC. The V and J genes are TRBV29-1 and TRBJ2-1; D unclear. Germline V gene data show CDR1 as SQVTM and CDR2 as ANQGSEA. There are 13 residues in the CDR3. V shed 8 bases and J shed 0 bases, with 11 bases lying between them.

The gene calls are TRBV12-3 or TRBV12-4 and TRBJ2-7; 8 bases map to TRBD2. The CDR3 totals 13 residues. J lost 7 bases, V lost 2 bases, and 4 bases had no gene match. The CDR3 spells CASSLTGGGEQYF. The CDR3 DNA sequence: TGTGCCAGCAGTTTAACGGGAGGGGGGGAGCAGTACTTC.

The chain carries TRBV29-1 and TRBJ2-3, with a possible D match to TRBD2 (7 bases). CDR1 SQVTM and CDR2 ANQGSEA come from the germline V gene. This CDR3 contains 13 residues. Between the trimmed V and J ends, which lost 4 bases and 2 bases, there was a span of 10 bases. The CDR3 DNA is TGCAGCGTTGTGCGGGGGCCCACAGATACGCAGTATTTT. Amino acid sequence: CSVVRGPTDTQYF.

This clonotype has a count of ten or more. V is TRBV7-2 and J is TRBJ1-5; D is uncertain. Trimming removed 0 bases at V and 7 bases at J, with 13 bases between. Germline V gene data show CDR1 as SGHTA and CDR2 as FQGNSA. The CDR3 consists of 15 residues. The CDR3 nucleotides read TGTGCCAGCAGCTTAGCAATAGGGTTGGACCAGCCCCAGCATTTT. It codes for CASSLAIGLDQPQHF.

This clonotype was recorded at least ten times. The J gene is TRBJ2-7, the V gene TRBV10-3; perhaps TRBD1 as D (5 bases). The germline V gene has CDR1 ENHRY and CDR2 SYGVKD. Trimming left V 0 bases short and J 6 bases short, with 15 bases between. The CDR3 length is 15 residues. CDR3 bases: TGTGCCATCAGTGAGTCGACGGGTTTTAGGGGCGAGCAGTACTTC. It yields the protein CAISESTGFRGEQYF.

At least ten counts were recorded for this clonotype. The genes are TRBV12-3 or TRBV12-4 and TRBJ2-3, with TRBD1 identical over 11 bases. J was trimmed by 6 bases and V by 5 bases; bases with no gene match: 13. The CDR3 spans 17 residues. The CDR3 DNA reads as TGTGCCAGCAGTACCCGGACAGGGGGCGCCGTTTTGGATACGCAGTATTTT. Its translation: CASSTRTGGAVLDTQYF.

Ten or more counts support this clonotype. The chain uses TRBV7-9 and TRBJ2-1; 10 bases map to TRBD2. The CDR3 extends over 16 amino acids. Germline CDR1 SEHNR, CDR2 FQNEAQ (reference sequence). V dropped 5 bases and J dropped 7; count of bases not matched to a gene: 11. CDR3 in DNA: TGTGCCAGCAGCCCCAATCTAGCGGGAGTATGGAATGAGCAGTTCTTC. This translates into CASSPNLAGVWNEQFF.

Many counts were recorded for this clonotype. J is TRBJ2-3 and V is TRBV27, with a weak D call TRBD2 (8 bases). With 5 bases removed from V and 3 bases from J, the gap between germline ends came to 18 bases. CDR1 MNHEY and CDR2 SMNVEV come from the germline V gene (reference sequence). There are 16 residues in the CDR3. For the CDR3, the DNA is TGTGCCAGCAGTCGGACAGGCGGGGGGTCGACAGATACGCAGTATTTT. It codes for CASSRTGGGSTDTQYF.

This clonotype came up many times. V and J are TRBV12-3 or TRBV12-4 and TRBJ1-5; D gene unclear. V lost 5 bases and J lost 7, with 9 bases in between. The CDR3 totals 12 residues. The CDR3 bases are TGTGCCAGCAGTCCATCGACGCAGCCCCAGCATTTT. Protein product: CASSPSTQPQHF.

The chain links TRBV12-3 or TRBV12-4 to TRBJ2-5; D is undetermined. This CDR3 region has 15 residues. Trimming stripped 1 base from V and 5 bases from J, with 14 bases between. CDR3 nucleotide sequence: TGTGCCAGCAGTTTAGGAGTCCGGGCGTTGGAGACCCAGTACTTC. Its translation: CASSLGVRALETQYF.

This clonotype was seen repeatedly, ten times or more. The CDR3 protein is CASSPPSRSRGTDTQYF. The CDR3 DNA follows: TGTGCCAGCTCACCACCGTCCAGGAGTCGAGGCACAGATACGCAGTATTTT. The genes are TRBV18 and TRBJ2-3; no clear D. CDR1 is KGHSH, CDR2 LQKENI, per germline. V was shortened by 0 bases and J by 1 base, with 14 bases between the two germline ends. The CDR3 loop spans 17 amino acids.

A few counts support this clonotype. The CDR3 DNA reads TGTGCCAGCAGACGACAGCCTAACTATGGCTACACCTTC. It translates to CASRRQPNYGYTF. The J gene is TRBJ1-2, the V gene TRBV12-3 or TRBV12-4; TRBD1 is a possible D gene (5 bases). V gave up 6 bases and J gave up 0 bases, with 8 bases separating them. The CDR3 is 13 amino acids.

The CDR3 nucleotides read TGCAGCCCCAATACAGGTTACCACTATGGCTACACCTTC. It translates to CSPNTGYHYGYTF. The V gene is TRBV20-1, the J gene TRBJ1-2, with D possibly TRBD1 on 5 matching bases. There are 13 residues in the CDR3. The germline CDR1 and CDR2 sequences are DFQATT and SNEGSKA (reference sequence).

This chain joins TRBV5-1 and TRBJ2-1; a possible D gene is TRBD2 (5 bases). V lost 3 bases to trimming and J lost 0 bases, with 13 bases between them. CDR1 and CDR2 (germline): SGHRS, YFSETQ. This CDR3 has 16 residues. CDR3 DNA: TGCGCCAGCAGCTGGGTAACTAGGGACTCCTACAATGAGCAGTTCTTC. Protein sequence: CASSWVTRDSYNEQFF.

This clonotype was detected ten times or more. Here the CDR3 DNA reads TGCGCCAGCAGCCAAGGGTGGTCAGGGACCAGCTCAGATACGCAGTATTTT. Protein: CASSQGWSGTSSDTQYF. This chain joins TRBV4-3 and TRBJ2-3; D tentatively fits TRBD1 or TRBD2 (5 bases each). The germline V and J ends were trimmed by 1 base and 4 bases, with 18 bases remaining between them. This CDR3 has 17 amino acids. Germline CDR1 LGHNA, CDR2 YSLEER.

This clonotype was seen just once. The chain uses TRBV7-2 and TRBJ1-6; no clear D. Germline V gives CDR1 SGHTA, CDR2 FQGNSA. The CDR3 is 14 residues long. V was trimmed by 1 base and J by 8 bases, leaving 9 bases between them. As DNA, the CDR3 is TGTGCCAGCAGCTTAGGTGGGATTTATTCACCCCTCCACTTT. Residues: CASSLGGIYSPLHF.

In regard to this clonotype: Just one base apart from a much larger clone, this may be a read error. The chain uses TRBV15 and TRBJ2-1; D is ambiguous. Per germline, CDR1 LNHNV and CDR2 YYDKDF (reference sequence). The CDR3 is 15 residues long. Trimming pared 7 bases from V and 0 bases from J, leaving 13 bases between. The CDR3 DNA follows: TGTGCCACCATCCCTGGGCCGAGCTCCTACAATGAGCAGTTCTTC. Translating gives CATIPGPSSYNEQFF.

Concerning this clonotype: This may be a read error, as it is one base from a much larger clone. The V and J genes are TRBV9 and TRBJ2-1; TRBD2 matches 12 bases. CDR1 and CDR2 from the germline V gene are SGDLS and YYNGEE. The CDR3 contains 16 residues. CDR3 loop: CTSSIQSSGRANEQFF. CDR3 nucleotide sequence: TGTACCAGCAGCATTCAATCTAGCGGGAGGGCGAATGAGCAGTTCTTC. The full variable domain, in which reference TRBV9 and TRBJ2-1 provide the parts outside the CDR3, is DSGVTQTPKHLITATGQRVTLRCSPRSGDLSVYWYQQSLDQGLQFLIQYYNGEERAKGNILERFSAQQFPDLHSELNLSSLELGDSALYFCTSSIQSSGRANEQFFGPGTRLTVL.